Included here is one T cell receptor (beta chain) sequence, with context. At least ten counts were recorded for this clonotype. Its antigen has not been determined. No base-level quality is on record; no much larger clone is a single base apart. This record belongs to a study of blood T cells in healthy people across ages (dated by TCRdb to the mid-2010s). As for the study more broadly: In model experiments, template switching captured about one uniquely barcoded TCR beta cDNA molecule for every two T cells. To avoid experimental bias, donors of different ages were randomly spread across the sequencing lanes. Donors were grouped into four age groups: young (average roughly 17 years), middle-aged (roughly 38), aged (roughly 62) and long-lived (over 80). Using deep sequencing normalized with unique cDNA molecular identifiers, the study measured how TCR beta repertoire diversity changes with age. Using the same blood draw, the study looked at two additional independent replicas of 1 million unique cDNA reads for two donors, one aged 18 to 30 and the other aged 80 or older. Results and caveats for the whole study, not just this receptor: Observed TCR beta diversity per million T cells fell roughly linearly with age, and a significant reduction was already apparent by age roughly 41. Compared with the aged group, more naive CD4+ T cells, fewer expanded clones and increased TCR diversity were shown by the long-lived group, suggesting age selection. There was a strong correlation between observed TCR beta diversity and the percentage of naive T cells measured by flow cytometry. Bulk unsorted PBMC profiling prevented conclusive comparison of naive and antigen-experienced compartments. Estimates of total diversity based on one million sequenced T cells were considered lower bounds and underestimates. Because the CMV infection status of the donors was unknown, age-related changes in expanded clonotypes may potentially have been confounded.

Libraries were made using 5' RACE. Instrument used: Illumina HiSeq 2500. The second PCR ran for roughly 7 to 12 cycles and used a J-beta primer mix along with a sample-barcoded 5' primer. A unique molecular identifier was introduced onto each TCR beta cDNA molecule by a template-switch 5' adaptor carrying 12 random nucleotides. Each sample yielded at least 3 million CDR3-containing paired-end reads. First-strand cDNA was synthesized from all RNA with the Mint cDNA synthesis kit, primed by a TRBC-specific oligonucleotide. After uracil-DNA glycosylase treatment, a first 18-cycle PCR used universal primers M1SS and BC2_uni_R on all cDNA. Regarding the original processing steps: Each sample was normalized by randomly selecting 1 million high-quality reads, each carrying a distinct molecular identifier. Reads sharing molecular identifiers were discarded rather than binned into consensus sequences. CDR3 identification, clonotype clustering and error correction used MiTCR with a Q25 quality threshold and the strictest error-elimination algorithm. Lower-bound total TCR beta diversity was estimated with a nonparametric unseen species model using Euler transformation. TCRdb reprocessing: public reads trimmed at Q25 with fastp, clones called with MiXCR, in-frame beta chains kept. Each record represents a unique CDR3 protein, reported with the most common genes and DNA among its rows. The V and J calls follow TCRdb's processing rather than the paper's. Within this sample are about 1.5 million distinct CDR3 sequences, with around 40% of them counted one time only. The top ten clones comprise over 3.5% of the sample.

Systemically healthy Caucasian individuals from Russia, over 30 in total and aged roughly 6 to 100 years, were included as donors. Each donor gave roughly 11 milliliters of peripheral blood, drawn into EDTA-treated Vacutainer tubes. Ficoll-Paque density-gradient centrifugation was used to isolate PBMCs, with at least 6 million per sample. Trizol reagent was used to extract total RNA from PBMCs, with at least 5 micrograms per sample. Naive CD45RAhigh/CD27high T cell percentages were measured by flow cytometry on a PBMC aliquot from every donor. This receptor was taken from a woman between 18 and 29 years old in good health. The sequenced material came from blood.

The DNA is TGCAGCGTTGAAGCACGTAGCTCTGGGGCCAACGTCCTGACTTTC. Its translation reads: CSVEARSSGANVLTF. This chain joins TRBV29-1 to TRBJ2-6, with no D gene named confidently. Sequences SQVTM (CDR1) and ANQGSEA (CDR2) are obtained from the germline V gene. V is cut by 1 base and J by 0 bases, and the space between the germline ends is 7 bases. The CDR3 goes from the cysteine to the phenylalanine over 15 residues. The kept DNA is CDR3 alone, 45 bases in frame from the first base.